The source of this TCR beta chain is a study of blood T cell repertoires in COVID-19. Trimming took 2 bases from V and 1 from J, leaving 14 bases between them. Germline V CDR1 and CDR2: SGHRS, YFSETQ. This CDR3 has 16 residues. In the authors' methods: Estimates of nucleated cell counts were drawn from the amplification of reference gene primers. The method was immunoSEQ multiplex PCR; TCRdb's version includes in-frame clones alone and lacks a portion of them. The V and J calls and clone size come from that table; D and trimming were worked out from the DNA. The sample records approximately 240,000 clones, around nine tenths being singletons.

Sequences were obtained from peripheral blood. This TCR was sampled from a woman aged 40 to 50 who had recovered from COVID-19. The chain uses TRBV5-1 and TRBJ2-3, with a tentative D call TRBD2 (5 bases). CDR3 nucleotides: TGCGCCAGCAGCTTCGGAGCGGCGGTCGGCACAGATACGCAGTATTTT. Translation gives CASSFGAAVGTDTQYF.